This T cell receptor (beta chain) was captured by sequencing in a study of vaccination effects on CD4 cells after COVID-19. Turning to the study itself: Peptides at about 10 ug/ml and IL-2 at around 9.3 IU/ml were added to around 2 million PBMC per well.

The culture ran for 9 to 11 days, and then CD4+ T cells were isolated. Of the BNT162b2 and mRNA-1273 vaccines, participants received two doses of one or the other. Vaccinees lacked prior SARS-CoV-2 infection and tested negative for nucleocapsid antibodies. The study's findings and limits: Early timepoints after infection were absent, and convalescent patients were few in the study. Clones induced by infection and by vaccine showed marked clonal contraction late after vaccination.

Comments on this clone: The antigen remains unidentified.

Repertoires were generated with immunoSEQ multiplex PCR, while TCRdb's copy carries only in-frame clones and drops some. This table has approximately 70,000 clones, around 67% appearing once. Per the germline V gene, CDR1 is ENHRY and CDR2 is SYGVKD. The CDR3 loop spans 13 amino acids. V lost 3 bases and J lost 5, with 10 bases in between. V and J are TRBV10-3 and TRBJ2-5; D unresolved. This sequence originates from a human donor who received a COVID-19 vaccine. This specimen was CD4+ T cells from PBMCs cultured without peptide, taken after COVID-19 vaccination. CDR3 nucleotides: TGTGCCATCAGTGATAAGCTTAAGGAGACCCAGTACTTC. Translating gives CAISDKLKETQYF.